This is a list of T cell receptor beta chains from one sample in a study of T cells in Graves' hyperthyroidism and ophthalmopathy. TCRdb analysed the multiplex PCR reads with MiXCR anew, one entry per CDR3 protein. The table records fewer than 800,000 distinct CDR3 sequences, roughly 15% of them present only once. What was sequenced was blood. These receptors came from a young man with Graves' hyperthyroidism. Each CDR3 is given with its conserved first and last residue. A D gene is named only where the DNA matches it firmly. Only part of the rows carry a size: once, few, many, or a class if the clone is expanded.

cdr3_length	d_call	v_call	j_call	clone_size	cdr3_nt	cdr3_aa
12	TRBD1	TRBV6-2/TRBV6-3	TRBJ1-4	-	TGTGCCAGCACTCCGGACAGGGGAAAACTGTTTTTT	CASTPDRGKLFF
15	TRBD2	TRBV3-1	TRBJ2-7	many	TGTGCCAGCAGCCACCGCCAGCGGGAGTTGCTCGAGCAGTACTTC	CASSHRQRELLEQYF
15	TRBD2	TRBV28	TRBJ2-5	many	TGTGCCAGCAGTACCGGGACTAGCGGCAAGCCGGCCCAGTACTTC	CASSTGTSGKPAQYF
17	TRBD2	TRBV27	TRBJ2-7	many	TGTGCCAGCAGACAAGGGACTAGCGGGAGGATGTCCTACGAGCAGTACTTC	CASRQGTSGRMSYEQYF
15	TRBD2	TRBV10-3	TRBJ2-3	many	TGTGCCATCAGCCGGACTAGCGGGAGTGCGGATACGCAGTATTTT	CAISRTSGSADTQYF
14	-	TRBV4-3	TRBJ2-2	-	TGCGCCAGCAGCCAAGAACAAGACACCGGGGAGCTGTTTTTT	CASSQEQDTGELFF
15	-	TRBV20-1	TRBJ2-7	many	TGCAGTGCTAGAGCCGGATGGGGGAACTCCTACGAGCAGTACTTC	CSARAGWGNSYEQYF
16	-	TRBV7-3	TRBJ2-2	few	TGTGCCAGCAGCTCGCAGTTATTTCCGAACACCGGGGAGCTGTTTTTT	CASSSQLFPNTGELFF
17	-	TRBV6-2/TRBV6-3	TRBJ2-2	-	TGTGCCAGCAGTTACTCGATAGCTAGGCTCAACACCGGGGAGCTGTTTTTT	CASSYSIARLNTGELFF
17	-	TRBV7-9	TRBJ2-3	many	TGTGCCAGCAAATTGGGTAATGTCGGAAGACGCACAGATACGCAGTATTTT	CASKLGNVGRRTDTQYF
17	-	TRBV3-1	TRBJ2-1	few	TGTGCCAGCAGCCGGATTACAAGACCCAGCTCCTACAATGAGCAGTTCTTC	CASSRITRPSSYNEQFF
14	TRBD2	TRBV28	TRBJ2-5	-	TGTGCCAGCCGAGCGACTAGCGGGAGGGAGACCCAGTACTTC	CASRATSGRETQYF
16	-	TRBV12-3/TRBV12-4	TRBJ2-6	many	TGTGCCAGCAGTCCTGGGGGATTCTCTGGGGCCAACGTCCTGACTTTC	CASSPGGFSGANVLTF
14	-	TRBV20-1	TRBJ2-3	many	TGCAGTGCTAGAGAGATACGGCCCACAGATACGCAGTATTTT	CSAREIRPTDTQYF
15	-	TRBV20-1	TRBJ2-2	many	TGCAGTGCTAGAGGGTTCGAGGGGTACACCGGGGAGCTGTTTTTT	CSARGFEGYTGELFF
14	-	TRBV12-3/TRBV12-4	TRBJ1-5	-	TGTGCCAGCAGTTTAGGGGACCTCGATCAGCCCCAGCATTTT	CASSLGDLDQPQHF
14	TRBD2	TRBV7-9	TRBJ2-1	-	TGTGCCAGCACCGGACTAGCTGCCTACAATGAGCAGTTCTTC	CASTGLAAYNEQFF
14	-	TRBV27	TRBJ1-1	many	TGTGCCAGCAGTTTACAGTATATGAACACTGAAGCTTTCTTT	CASSLQYMNTEAFF
14	-	TRBV4-2	TRBJ2-7	few	TGTGCCAGCAGCCAAAGGAGCGGCCTCGACGAGCAGTACTTC	CASSQRSGLDEQYF
16	-	TRBV9	TRBJ2-7	-	TGTGCCAGCAGCGTAGCTGACGGGGATCCTTCCTACGAGCAGTACTTC	CASSVADGDPSYEQYF
13	-	TRBV2	TRBJ1-2	many	TGTGCCAGCGGAGGGGGGGCTGGGGGAGGCTACACCTTC	CASGGGAGGGYTF
15	TRBD1	TRBV9	TRBJ1-5	many	TGTGCCAGCAGCGTATTCCGAGACAGGGTGAAGCCCCAGCATTTT	CASSVFRDRVKPQHF
13	-	TRBV12-3/TRBV12-4	TRBJ1-1	many	TGTGCCAGCAGAACCGACCACGTCACTGAAGCTTTCTTT	CASRTDHVTEAFF
16	TRBD1	TRBV19	TRBJ2-7	few	TGTGCCAGTAGTATGGGGGGGGGACAGGGGGCCGGTGAGCAGTACTTC	CASSMGGGQGAGEQYF
15	-	TRBV11-2	TRBJ1-1	-	TGTGCCAGCAGCTTAGAAGGTGGGTTGGGCGCTGAAGCTTTCTTT	CASSLEGGLGAEAFF
16	TRBD2	TRBV7-9	TRBJ2-2	-	TGTGCCAGCAGGGGTAGCGGGAGCGGCGGCACCGGGGAGCTGTTTTTT	CASRGSGSGGTGELFF
14	-	TRBV19	TRBJ2-5	many	TGTGCCAGTAGTCTACGAGGCACGCAAGAGACCCAGTACTTC	CASSLRGTQETQYF
14	TRBD1	TRBV7-9	TRBJ2-5	many	TGTGCCAGCAGCCCGGGACAGGCCCAGGAGACCCAGTACTTC	CASSPGQAQETQYF
13	-	TRBV10-3	TRBJ2-1	-	TGTGCCATCGGGGGCAGTAGGTACAATGAGCAGTTCTTC	CAIGGSRYNEQFF
15	TRBD1	TRBV18	TRBJ2-7	many	TGTGCCAGCTCAGGACTGACAGGGGCCTCCTACGAGCAGTACTTC	CASSGLTGASYEQYF
15	-	TRBV19	TRBJ1-5	few	TGTGCCAGTAGCCATCAGGGAGCCCGGAATCAGCCCCAGCATTTT	CASSHQGARNQPQHF
16	-	TRBV12-3/TRBV12-4	TRBJ1-3	-	TGTGCCAGCAGTTTATTGAGGCGACCATCTGGAAACACCATATATTTT	CASSLLRRPSGNTIYF
14	TRBD1	TRBV7-9	TRBJ1-4	-	TGTGCCAGCAGGTCCGGGACAGGGGATGAAAAACTGTTTTTT	CASRSGTGDEKLFF
13	TRBD1	TRBV12-3/TRBV12-4	TRBJ2-7	few	TGTGCCAGCAGCACCGGGACAGGGACATGGCAGTACTTC	CASSTGTGTWQYF
16	-	TRBV18	TRBJ2-5	many	TGTGCCAGCTCACCATCGGTACACCTGCCCGAAGAGACCCAGTACTTC	CASSPSVHLPEETQYF
13	-	TRBV7-8	TRBJ2-1	many	TGTGCCAGCAGCAGACGTGGGGCGTATGAGCAGTTCTTC	CASSRRGAYEQFF
15	TRBD1	TRBV4-1	TRBJ2-2	-	TGCGCCAGCAGCCCCCTCCAGGGGGCAAACGGGGAGCTGTTTTTT	CASSPLQGANGELFF
14	TRBD1	TRBV12-3/TRBV12-4	TRBJ2-7	few	TGTGCCAGCAGGCCGACAGGGGAATCCTACGAGCAGTACTTC	CASRPTGESYEQYF
17	-	TRBV28	TRBJ2-6	-	TGTGCCAGCAGTTCACCGACACCCTCCTCTGGGGCCAACGTCCTGACTTTC	CASSSPTPSSGANVLTF
14	-	TRBV29-1	TRBJ2-3	few	TGCAGCGTTGAAGTCCGTGACTTCACAGATACGCAGTATTTT	CSVEVRDFTDTQYF
18	TRBD2	TRBV2	TRBJ2-3	many	TGTGCCAGCAGTGGACCACTAGCGGGAGTGTTTGTGGCAGATACGCAGTATTTT	CASSGPLAGVFVADTQYF
15	-	TRBV2	TRBJ2-5	-	TGTGCCAGCAGTGAAACAACAGGGTTACAAGAGACCCAGTACTTC	CASSETTGLQETQYF
11	-	TRBV30	TRBJ2-1	-	TGTGCCTGGACCCCGCTAGAGGAGCAGTTCTTC	CAWTPLEEQFF
13	-	TRBV19	TRBJ2-4	-	TGTGCCAGTAGTTTACGGGAGAGGGACATTCAGTACTTC	CASSLRERDIQYF
18	-	TRBV28	TRBJ2-3	many	TGTGCCAGCAGTTTTTGGACAGGCGAACCAGCGGGAGAAGATACGCAGTATTTT	CASSFWTGEPAGEDTQYF
16	-	TRBV5-1	TRBJ1-2	few	TGCGCCAGCAGCTTGGTAACGGCCGTCCCTTCCTATGGCTACACCTTC	CASSLVTAVPSYGYTF
14	-	TRBV28	TRBJ1-5	-	TGTGCCAGCAGTGCAGGGGATGGGAATCAGCCCCAGCATTTT	CASSAGDGNQPQHF
13	-	TRBV20-1	TRBJ2-1	many	TGCAGTGCTAGAGATACTAGGTCCAATGAGCAGTTCTTC	CSARDTRSNEQFF
20	TRBD2	TRBV28	TRBJ2-7	-	TGTGCCAGCAGACCCCTCGGTAGCGGGAGATACTCGGGTCCTTCCTACGAGCAGTACTTC	CASRPLGSGRYSGPSYEQYF
18	TRBD2	TRBV18	TRBJ2-1	many	TGTGCCAGCTCACCCTACGCTCTCGCGGGGGACCCCTACAATGAGCAGTTCTTC	CASSPYALAGDPYNEQFF